The clone carrying this T cell receptor (beta chain) has only a few counts. The target antigen is unknown. The CDR3 has 13 residues. Trimming took off 5 bases at V and 4 bases at J, with 10 bases between the two ends. Germline loops: CDR1 SEHNR, CDR2 FQNEAQ (reference sequence). The data belong to a study of cytotoxic CD8 clonotypes in ibrutinib-treated CLL. General study points: Clonotypes that were public were uncommon, and they contracted or stayed stable on treatment. Clonality increased at ibrutinib response, then returned toward baseline at progression. In sustained-remission versus progressing patients, sampling times differed. Patients had baseline clonality above age-matched healthy donors, and this clonality moved with circulating CD8+ T-cell counts.

Profiling relied on immunoSEQ multiplex PCR, and the TCRdb table lists in-frame clones only, not all of them. The data show 200,000 to 250,000 clones, just over 70% seen once. The rearrangement links TRBV7-9 to TRBJ2-3; D is undetermined. The origin of this receptor is a human donor with chronic lymphocytic leukemia. The sample was PBMCs, taken after 12 months of ibrutinib treatment. The CDR3 sequence: CASSPIVSDTQYF. In nucleotides, the CDR3 is TGTGCCAGCAGCCCTATTGTATCAGATACGCAGTATTTT.